This entry describes one T cell receptor (beta chain). Antigen specificity is unknown. TCRdb reprocessed the reads with MiXCR, giving one entry per CDR3 protein. The profile covers roughly 630,000 distinct CDR3 sequences, with more than 20% appearing a single time and less than 9.5% taken by the ten largest. Per the germline V gene, CDR1 is LGHDT and CDR2 is YNNKEL (reference sequence). The germline V and J ends were trimmed by 8 bases and 0 bases, with 14 bases remaining between them. The CDR3 is 15 residues long. This sample stems from a study of T cell repertoires in cytomegalovirus infection. Study context: Public TCR beta signature analysis indicated the presence of both CMV infection and matching HLA type. Study conclusions and caveats: HLA-C-restricted, CMV-specific TCR beta clonotypes were dominant ex vivo. Using cumulative public TCR beta family frequency, the authors identified those who carried CMV together with the relevant HLA.

The specimen sequenced was CD8+ T cells from PBMCs. This chain connects TRBV3-1 to TRBJ2-1, with D perhaps matching TRBD1 (6 bases). The sequence was collected from a human donor in good health (CMV status not recorded). Some clones in this sample may be carry-over from other donors' samples. Here the CDR3 DNA reads TGTGCCAGCGCCATGGGGGCGAGCTCCTACAATGAGCAGTTCTTC. Translated, it gives CASAMGASSYNEQFF.